The following is a TCR beta chain sequence with its context. What it binds is unknown. TCRdb's copy holds only in-frame clones and misses some; the assay was immunoSEQ multiplex PCR. Here the sample spans 50,000 to 65,000 clones, 95% being singletons. This CDR3 spans 12 amino acids. Germline V gene sequence: CDR1 MNHNS, CDR2 SASEGT. V was clipped by 3 bases and J by 9 bases, with 9 bases between them. These data are taken from a study of cytomegalovirus exposure and HLA in healthy donors. Study conclusions and caveats: Despite most TCR sequences being rare, some public TCRs occurred in many donors.

J is TRBJ1-5 and V is TRBV6-1; D is possibly TRBD1 (5 bases). The TCR comes from a woman younger than 35 in good health and CMV-seropositive. Sequencing used PBMCs. The CDR3 is CASSEGQGPQHF. The DNA of the CDR3 is TGTGCCAGCAGTGAGGGGCAGGGGCCCCAGCATTTT.